A selection of T cell receptor beta chains follows, all from one sample in a study of cytomegalovirus exposure and HLA in healthy donors. Method: immunoSEQ multiplex PCR; TCRdb's copy keeps in-frame clones and lacks some. The data show some 140,000 clones, with approximately 80% seen just once and roughly 13% held by the top ten. The sample taken for sequencing was PBMCs. These receptors came from a man aged 30 to 39 in good health and CMV-seropositive. Both conserved end residues are part of each CDR3. D genes are given only for firm matches.

d_call	j_call	v_call	cdr3_aa
TRBD1	TRBJ2-7	TRBV6-5	CASRPGTVNTYEQYF
.	TRBJ1-3	TRBV30	CAWKAGARNTIYF
TRBD1	TRBJ2-4	TRBV5-1	CASSSTMGQGVQYF
.	TRBJ1-2	TRBV7-9	CASSWGGHYGYTF
.	TRBJ2-7	TRBV5-1	CASSWTDSHLREQYF
TRBD2	TRBJ2-7	TRBV5-5	CASSLVLAGTYEQYF
.	TRBJ1-1	TRBV6-5	CASSGQGSEAFF
TRBD1	TRBJ1-5	TRBV19	CASRKSPGQGDGAQHF
.	TRBJ1-2	TRBV5-6	CASSFSPKGEGNYGHTF
TRBD2	TRBJ2-3	TRBV6-1	CASSALDPPGGDTQYF
.	TRBJ2-3	TRBV2	CASRETPRGATDTQYF
.	TRBJ1-3	TRBV4-2	CASSQDSRDSGNTIYF
.	TRBJ1-1	TRBV11-2	CASSLARSQAFF
TRBD1	TRBJ1-5	TRBV15	CATSRGGTVNNQPQHF
.	TRBJ1-5	TRBV27	CASSLTGGPWQPQHF
.	TRBJ2-1	TRBV5-4	CASSLVAGLDNEQFF
TRBD1	TRBJ1-2	TRBV9	CASSPGGQGANYGYTF
TRBD1	TRBJ1-6	TRBV6-5	CASSTTGTGSSPLHF
TRBD2	.	TRBV5-1	CASSLDSGGEGYEQYF
.	TRBJ2-2	TRBV27	CASSLSAGSNTGELFF
.	TRBJ2-3	TRBV6-5	CASSYEGRSTDTQYF
.	TRBJ1-4	TRBV6-7	CATRVLSATNEKLFF
.	TRBJ1-4	TRBV13	CASSVSVLGGTNEKLFF
TRBD2	TRBJ2-1	TRBV5-1	CASSLGLAGGNEQFF
TRBD2	TRBJ2-3	TRBV29-1	CSVPGLAGSTDTQYF
TRBD2	TRBJ2-5	TRBV30	CASNPGGIGETQYF
.	TRBJ2-1	TRBV9	CASSSNPGATTSSYNEQFF
TRBD2	TRBJ2-3	TRBV7-3	CASSRFPAGEKADTQYF
TRBD2	TRBJ2-2	TRBV2	CASALNLAGATGELFF
.	TRBJ2-5	TRBV19	CASSVVLGGQETQYF
TRBD2	TRBJ2-7	TRBV11-2	CASSLEWTSGRSGEQYF
TRBD2	TRBJ2-6	TRBV7-8	CASSGRLAGNSGANVLTF
TRBD1	TRBJ2-2	TRBV25-1	CASSEPPGQGTGELFF
.	TRBJ1-3	TRBV4-2	CASSQWSFGNTIYF
.	TRBJ2-3	TRBV28	CASSLSGASTDTQYF
TRBD1	TRBJ1-2	TRBV29-1	CSVAGQSYGYTF
.	TRBJ2-7	TRBV9	CASSPLLGPGGEQYF
.	TRBJ2-7	TRBV21-1	CASSPREGGNEYF
.	TRBJ2-1	TRBV27	CASWAGEGNEQFF
.	TRBJ1-3	TRBV29-1	CSATTGYNSGNTIYF
TRBD2	TRBJ2-1	TRBV28	CASSPRTSGASYNEQFF
TRBD1	TRBJ2-1	TRBV4-1	CASSQDRFSEQFF
.	TRBJ2-2	TRBV5-1	CASRPGATGELFF
TRBD2	TRBJ2-1	TRBV7-2	CASIAGTSGRNEQFF
TRBD1	TRBJ2-2	TRBV7-2	CASSTRTGLTGELFF
.	TRBJ2-3	TRBV7-9	CASSLSTSYTDTQYF
TRBD2	TRBJ2-1	TRBV10-3	CAISEKRGSYNEQFF
.	TRBJ1-6	TRBV4-2	CASSQGTENSPLHF
TRBD2	TRBJ2-5	TRBV7-9	CSSSLSYGRYQETQYF
TRBD1	TRBJ2-7	TRBV5-1	CASSLAGDRGYEQYF
.	TRBJ1-2	TRBV5-1	CASNQDSGGYTF
TRBD2	TRBJ2-7	TRBV7-2	CASSLSGTSSYEQYF
TRBD1	TRBJ1-4	TRBV7-9	CASSSTGGLEKLFF
TRBD1	TRBJ2-1	TRBV28	CASRQDRGGNEQFF
.	TRBJ1-2	TRBV5-1	CASSLSQGGGYTF
TRBD1	TRBJ1-2	TRBV28	CASSFGGTGYLYGYTF
TRBD1	TRBJ2-7	TRBV7-9	CASSLTRGQGAYEQYF
.	TRBJ1-6	TRBV6-5	CASRGGNSPLHF
TRBD2	TRBJ2-7	TRBV10-3	CAILGRTSGTYEQYF